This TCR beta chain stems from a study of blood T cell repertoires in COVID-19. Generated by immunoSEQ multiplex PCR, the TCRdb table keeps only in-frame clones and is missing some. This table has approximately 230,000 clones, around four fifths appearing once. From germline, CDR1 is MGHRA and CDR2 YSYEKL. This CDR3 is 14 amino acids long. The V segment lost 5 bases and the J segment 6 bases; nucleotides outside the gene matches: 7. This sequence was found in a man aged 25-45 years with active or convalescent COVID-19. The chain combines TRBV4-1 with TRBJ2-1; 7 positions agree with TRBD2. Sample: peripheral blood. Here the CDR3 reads CASSVGGRVNEQFF. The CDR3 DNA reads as TGCGCCAGCAGCGTGGGGGGGAGAGTCAATGAGCAGTTCTTC.